This T cell receptor (beta chain) emerged from a study of cytomegalovirus exposure and HLA in healthy donors (dated by TCRdb to 2017 to 2019). Background on the whole study: An earlier analysis of some 620 of the donors reported 276 Gb of sequence data and around 120 million unique TCR beta sequences obtained from about 180 million T cells. Rather than drawing on any new phenotypic data, the later analysis identified candidate immune exposures from TCR beta sequences and the way those sequences occurred across donors. A later analysis re-analyzed previously published TCR beta repertoires from several hundred donors and added high-resolution HLA genotyping to study TCR occurrence patterns. Using immunosequencing, the study profiled T cell repertoires from approximately 700 subjects and related those repertoires to cytomegalovirus serostatus. The study was designed to test whether signatures of past pathogen exposure could be identified by cataloging public T cell receptors. To predict cytomegalovirus infection status, the study brought together high-throughput TCR immunosequencing, statistical association of individual TCRs with disease status, and machine learning. To decide whether each TCR beta V gene segment behaved as functional or pseudogenic, an earlier analysis of fewer than 750 of the donors relied on high-throughput TCR beta sequencing. Class I and class II HLA loci were covered by the typing at four-digit resolution. Genome-wide SNP genotypes for about three fifths of the roughly 670 donors were used in a later genetic analysis, which treated that subset as a discovery cohort. Of the approximately 370 genotyped donors, roughly 80% were placed in the genetic ancestry cluster associated with self-reported Caucasian donors. Among around 400 genotyped donors of the cohort, an average of around 240,000 unique TCR beta nucleotide sequences was sequenced per donor, of which roughly 17% were non-productive. Four or five DR-DQ haplotypes were handled as single units for association and clustering, since linkage in the cohort was strong. All discovery cohort repertoires had been generated on a single sequencing platform. An early release covering roughly 600 HLA-typed donors comprised roughly 300 gigabases of sequencing data and roughly 86 million unique TCR sequences. A separate validation cohort of 90 to 150 different subjects was used in addition to the approximately 640-subject first cohort. Alongside the repertoire data, information on donor age, sex, ethnicity and CMV serostatus was compiled. The number of donors typed differed by locus, with roughly 620-630 for A, B, C, DRB1 and DQB1, more than 500 for DQA1, some 570 for DPA1, and over 400 for DPB1. Here is what the overall study found, with its caveats: In a later analysis, TCR association rates were found to vary across HLA loci, with the most associated TCRs seen for DRB1 alleles and the fewest for HLA-C alleles. A later genetic analysis associated a missense DCLRE1C variant with V-gene and J-gene trimming of TCR beta chains, and an independent cohort replicated the association. Because HLA typing was unavailable for some donors at each locus, only the typed subset was used in association tests. For the cohort, immune exposure information was limited to CMV serostatus. In a later analysis, HLA-associated TCR beta chains showed more clonal expansion and lower generation probabilities than non-associated chains that were equally common. Correlated functional status among segregating V segments might reflect linkage disequilibrium, but an unknown experimental factor could not be ruled out. A later analysis associated 17,000 or so TCR beta sequences with specific HLA alleles at a false discovery rate of 0.05. A later analysis found that most CMV-associated TCR beta chains appeared HLA-restricted, with HLA associations seemingly driven largely by CMV exposure. It was suggested by the authors that the approach could potentially be generalized to other disease states and immunological phenotypes. According to a later genetic analysis, donors in an Asian-associated ancestry cluster had fewer N-insertions in productive TCRs than the approximately 630-donor mean. Several of the top co-occurrence clusters appeared to be linked to parvovirus B19, influenza, CMV and Epstein-Barr virus, according to a later analysis. Roughly uniform sequencing depth across donors was assumed in presence/absence analyses, although this assumption may not hold. A further reported finding was that TCR beta sequences accurately predicted the HLA-A and HLA-B alleles for most subjects in the first cohort. Three of the identified cytomegalovirus-associated TCR beta chains were confirmed in vitro to be specific for cytomegalovirus antigens. When HLA alleles, especially DR and DQ, strongly co-occurred, TCR associations were difficult to assign to individual alleles. The cohort was sequenced for TCR beta chains only, and without alpha or paired-chain data the features that could be detected were limited. A cluster of highly shared sequence variants was judged likely to be a technical artifact of the sequencing pipeline. Cytomegalovirus status was reported to be diagnosed by the classifier with high specificity and sensitivity in both the original and validation cohorts. Some IMGT-functional V segments, including TRBV6-2 and TRBV6-3, could not be told apart with the 87-base-pair reads, so those segments were excluded. Because counts were too low, seventeen rarely observed V segments, including chromosome 9 orphons, were excluded from the earlier analysis of several hundred of the donors. In an earlier analysis of about 600 of the donors, most TCR beta V segments appeared in productive rearrangements about 87% or about 30% of the time, broadly matching IMGT annotations. Across donors, most TCR sequences were observed very rarely, whereas some public TCRs were present in many individuals. In the study, some 160 TCR beta chains were listed as associated with cytomegalovirus.

The germline V gene yields KGHSH for CDR1 and LQKENI for CDR2. The cysteine opens and the phenylalanine closes a CDR3 of 15 amino acids. CDR3 DNA only is kept here, 45 bases in frame from base 1. The germline ends are 14 bases apart after V is trimmed by 8 bases and J by 0 bases. Library preparation used the immunoSEQ multiplex PCR assay. For the multiplex PCR, a mixture combining 60 forward primers for TCR Vbeta segments and 13 reverse primers for TCR Jbeta segments was used. The CDR3 region of rearranged TCR beta genes was amplified from genomic DNA with a multiplex PCR assay. Amplified TCR beta libraries were sequenced as 87-base-pair reads on the Illumina HiSeq System. Under the source paper's analysis protocol: A later analysis tallied 75 million to 95 million unique TCR beta chains across the approximately 670 repertoires, and some 12 million of those chains were shared by two or more donors. Raw reads were error-corrected and collapsed into unique sequences by a nearest-neighbor algorithm in which closely related sequences were merged to remove PCR and sequencing errors. V, D and J gene segments were assigned by aligning CDR3 sequences to IMGT reference sequences. For a sequence to be retained, at least a six-nucleotide match to both a V gene segment and a J gene segment was required. A rearrangement counted as productive if the CDR3 had no stop codons and remained in frame with V and J, and every other rearrangement counted as non-productive. CDR3 was defined according to IMGT convention as the region running from the second conserved V-encoded cysteine to the conserved J-encoded phenylalanine. Sequences without an unambiguous match to a single V gene segment were excluded from the earlier analysis of approximately 560 of the donors. In an earlier analysis of around 600 of the donors, V segments were called functional above 56.7% productive rearrangements and were called segregating when the between-donor standard deviation exceeded 5%. A statistical classification framework was built for diagnosing cytomegalovirus status from the catalog of TCR beta chain sequences. A later analysis assigned V and J genes by comparing TCR nucleotide sequences with IMGT/GENE-DB human TR gene sequences. In a later analysis, CDR3 sequences and most-parsimonious VDJ recombination scenarios were assigned using the TCRdist pipeline. A later analysis defined each TCR beta chain by its CDR3 amino acid sequence plus V-gene family, and excluded reads lacking a unique V-gene family. To address suspected cross-contamination and a sequencing artifact, a later analysis removed roughly 640 highly shared, low-generation-probability nucleotide sequences. In a later analysis, a clonal expansion index was calculated for each public chain from normalized within-repertoire ranks of inferred template counts. A later analysis computed generation probabilities with a VDJ recombination model fitted to out-of-frame rearrangements, and checked the results against IGoR. Hypergeometric tests were used in a later analysis to score TCR-TCR, TCR-HLA and TCR-CMV co-occurrence, with a repertoire-size bias correction applied to the TCR pairs. False discovery rates were estimated in a later analysis by permuting HLA or CMV assignments 20 times. A later analysis grouped co-occurring TCRs with DBSCAN, adding TCRdist sequence similarity when clustering within HLA-allele-positive subsets. For co-occurrence clustering, repertoires with fewer than 30,000 or more than 120,000 public chains were excluded, along with roughly five repertoires with anomalous nucleotide sharing. TCRdb obtained this table from immuneACCESS and retained in-frame rearrangements with V and J assigned. These tables miss some clones; where compared with another copy, unresolved V genes account for less than half of the shortfall, and the remainder is unexplained. V and J calls and clone size are those listed in that table; D and trimming were worked out from the DNA. Counted in this sample were tens of thousands of clones; more than 70% of them appeared once. The top ten constitute 3.8% of the sample.

A note on this clone: The specificity of this receptor is unknown. No per-base quality is available; no much larger clone lies one base away.

The cohort comprised some 700 healthy bone marrow donors. At the time of sampling, all cohort members were nominally healthy, though unrecorded immune exposures were likely present. The donor tested CMV seronegative, placing the donor among the approximately 360 seronegative members of the cohort. A peripheral blood sample was provided by each donor, and peripheral blood mononuclear cells were used for TCR beta sequencing. Genomic DNA extraction from the blood cell samples was performed with the Qiagen DNeasy Blood Extraction Kit. Here the chain combines TRBV18 and TRBJ1-5; D gene: possibly TRBD1, on 5 matching bases. The sample comprised PBMCs. The receptor was derived from a middle-aged woman in good health and CMV-seronegative. CDR3 region: CASRETVNSNQPQHF. At the DNA level, the sequence is TGTGCCAGCCGAGAGACAGTTAATAGCAATCAGCCCCAGCATTTT. The reference TRBV18 and TRBJ1-5 proteins fill in what lies around the CDR3, so the full variable domain reads NAGVMQNPRHLVRRRGQEARLRCSPMKGHSHVYWYRQLPEEGLKFMVYLQKENIIDESGMPKERFSAEFPKEGPSILRIQQVVRGDSAAYFCASRETVNSNQPQHFGDGTRLSIL.